The present TCR beta chain was sequenced within a study of shared clonotypes between healthy human individuals. Overall study findings and caveats: Among the subsets, naive ones generally showed larger estimated richness than memory ones.

About this clone itself: Its antigen is currently unknown.

Trimming removed 7 bases at V and 0 bases at J, with 9 bases between. There are 14 residues in the CDR3. Germline V gene data show CDR1 as MNHNS and CDR2 as SASEGT. Genomic DNA (from each subset) was split evenly across several immunoSEQ plates. Method: immunoSEQ multiplex PCR; TCRdb's copy keeps in-frame clones and lacks some. The sample has approximately 980,000 clones; around three quarters are singletons. The source of this sequence is a man aged 18 to 35 in good health. Input material: memory CD4+ T cells sorted from blood. The subset denotes: CD45RA-negative fraction. This chain connects TRBV6-1 to TRBJ2-2; D may be TRBD1 (5 bases). The CDR3 spells CASILTANTGELFF. The CDR3 DNA sequence: TGTGCCAGCATTTTGACAGCGAACACCGGGGAGCTGTTTTTT.